These T cell receptor beta chains were read from a single sample in a study of T cell responses to AZD1222 COVID-19 vaccine. Here immunoSEQ multiplex PCR was the method, and the copy in TCRdb shows in-frame clones only, minus some. Of some 140,000 clones in the sample, around 93% were seen once. Sequencing was performed on peripheral blood, taken on day 0 of AZD1222 vaccination. The origin of the receptors is an adult in good health. The CDR3 runs from the conserved cysteine through the conserved F or W. D genes are given only for firm matches. The size entry is marked missing in some rows and otherwise reads once, few, many or a size class.

TRBJ2-1 . . TRBV5-1 TGCGCCAGCAGCTTGGGAGGCTTGAGCTCCTACAATGAGCAGTTCTTC CASSLGGLSSYNEQFF
TRBJ1-5 . . TRBV6-2/TRBV6-3 TGTGCCAGCAGTTACCGACAGATCAATCAGCCCCAGCATTTT CASSYRQINQPQHF
TRBJ2-7 . . TRBV6-5 TGTGCCAGTCGACGGGACCTACCGTACGAGCAGTACTTC CASRRDLPYEQYF
TRBJ1-5 . TRBD1 TRBV30 TGTGCCTGGAGTCCGGGGGGGACAGGGGGCAACTGGCCCCAGCATTTT CAWSPGGTGGNWPQHF
TRBJ1-5 . . TRBV15 TGTGCCACCAGCAGAGATCTGGGGGCCGGGCAGCCCCAGCATTTT CATSRDLGAGQPQHF
TRBJ2-2 once TRBD2 TRBV11-3 TGTGCCAGCAGCTTACTAGCGGGGAACACCGGGGAGCTGTTTTTT CASSLLAGNTGELFF
TRBJ2-2 . . TRBV11-2 TGTGCCAGCAGCTTCGATCAAGTCGGGGAGCTGTTTTTT CASSFDQVGELFF
TRBJ1-6 once . TRBV11-2 TGTGCCAGCAGCTTAGTCCTTCAGGGCACCTATAATTCACCCCTCCACTTT CASSLVLQGTYNSPLHF
TRBJ1-5 . . TRBV16 TGTGCCAGCAGCCAGGGCAGGGCAGAGCCCCAGCATTTT CASSQGRAEPQHF
TRBJ1-5 . . TRBV6-5 TGTGCCAGCAGCTACCGCCTGGGGCAGCCCCAGCATTTT CASSYRLGQPQHF
TRBJ1-5 . TRBD1 TRBV6-2/TRBV6-3 TGTGCCAGCAGTTTCGGACAGGGTGGAGGACAGCCCCAGCATTTT CASSFGQGGGQPQHF
TRBJ1-2 . . TRBV11-3 TGTGCCAGCAGCTTAGCCGGGGCCCCGAACTATGGCTACACCTTC CASSLAGAPNYGYTF
TRBJ2-7 . . TRBV6-6 TGTGCCAGCAGTTACTCTCACGGGTCCTTCTACGAGCAGTACTTC CASSYSHGSFYEQYF
TRBJ1-6 . TRBD1 TRBV9 TGTGCCAGCAGCGGCCACCTGACAGGGGAGAATTCACCCCTCCACTTT CASSGHLTGENSPLHF
TRBJ1-1 once . TRBV6-4 TGTGCCAGCAAGGGCAGGGGAAGTACTGAAGCTTTCTTT CASKGRGSTEAFF
TRBJ1-3 . . TRBV9 TGTGCCAGCAGCATACCCGGGGCCAACTCTGGAAACACCATATATTTT CASSIPGANSGNTIYF
TRBJ1-2 . . TRBV10-3 TGTGCCATCAGGCAGGGCGGCTATGGCTACACCTTC CAIRQGGYGYTF
TRBJ1-2 . . TRBV6-5 TGTGCCAGCAGCCCCCAGGGGTTTGTCGATGGCTACACCTTC CASSPQGFVDGYTF
TRBJ2-1 . TRBD2 TRBV11-3 TGTGCCAGCAGCTCGGCCGGGACTAGCGCTTACAATGAGCAGTTCTTC CASSSAGTSAYNEQFF
TRBJ1-5 . . TRBV7-3 TGTGCCAGCAGCTTGTGCGATTGTGTGAATCAGCCCCAGCATTTT CASSLCDCVNQPQHF
TRBJ2-3 . . TRBV4-3 TGCGCCAGCAGCCTGCAAGGCAAGGGGGGTACGCAGTATTTT CASSLQGKGGTQYF
TRBJ1-6 . . TRBV28 TGTGCCAGCCGGTCAGGAGAGTTCTATAATTCACCCCTCCACTTT CASRSGEFYNSPLHF
TRBJ1-1 . . TRBV23-1 TGCGCCAGCAGTCGATTCGGCGTGGGGTTGACTGAAGCTTTCTTT CASSRFGVGLTEAFF
TRBJ2-7 . . TRBV14 TGTGCCAGCAGCCTCGAAAGGGGGGATCGCTACGAGCAGTACTTC CASSLERGDRYEQYF
TRBJ1-6 once . TRBV10-3 TGTGCCATCGGCGTAGAGTATAATTCACCCCTCCACTTT CAIGVEYNSPLHF
TRBJ2-3 few . TRBV6-2/TRBV6-3 TGTGCCAGCAGTATAGCGCAGACGGGTGGGCAGTATTTT CASSIAQTGGQYF
TRBJ1-1 . . TRBV7-2 TGTGCCAGCAGCCCCGTGGGGAGGTCCTCCAAGGCTGCTTTCTTT CASSPVGRSSKAAFF
TRBJ1-1 . TRBD1 TRBV7-2 TGTGCCAGCAGCGCTGACAGGGGAGTAGCTTTCTTT CASSADRGVAFF
TRBJ1-1 . TRBD1 TRBV9 TGTGCCAGCAGCCCGAGACAGGGGGCCCATGGGGTGAACACTGAAGCTTTCTTT CASSPRQGAHGVNTEAFF
TRBJ1-4 . . TRBV29-1 TGCAGCGTTACTGGGCAGCCTAATGAAAAACTGTTTTTT CSVTGQPNEKLFF
TRBJ1-1 few TRBD1 TRBV28 TGTGCCAGCAGTTCCTTAGACAGGGGGGCTGAAGCTTTCTTT CASSSLDRGAEAFF
TRBJ1-1 . . TRBV7-8 TGTGCCAGCAGCTTAGTCGCAGCGAACACTGAAGCTTTCTTT CASSLVAANTEAFF
TRBJ2-2 . . TRBV9 TGTGCCAGCAGCGTTATGACCCTAGGTGGGGAGCTGTTTTTT CASSVMTLGGELFF